The present T cell receptor (beta chain) was sequenced within a study of T cells in narcolepsy. Study details: Healthy controls were enrolled alongside patients with narcolepsy type 1 or type 2.

Trimming took 6 bases from V and 1 from J; bases not matched to a gene: 4. The CDR3 totals 14 residues. CDR1 and CDR2 (germline): SGHTA, FQGNSA. Broader study findings: Same-patient CSF and blood CD4+ T cell clonotypes included HCRT-specific and TRIB2-specific autoreactive ones. Blood of same and different patients, but not healthy controls, reportedly held recurring autoreactive clonotypes.

This clone came up once. Its antigen is still unknown. Clones were sequenced by immunoSEQ multiplex PCR, and TCRdb holds only the in-frame ones, with some missing. The profile shows tens of thousands of clones, just under 85% of them singletons. The chain links TRBV7-2 to TRBJ2-3; the match to TRBD1 covers 7 bases. The material sequenced was CD45RA- memory CD4+ T cells from PBMCs. This TCR derives from a human donor with narcolepsy. The CDR3 bases are TGTGCCAGCAGGACAGGGTGGGGCACAGATACGCAGTATTTT. Its protein product is CASRTGWGTDTQYF.